A single T cell receptor beta chain is shown here with its context. This clonotype was counted ten times or more. The antigen this receptor binds is unknown. No quality values exist for individual bases; no much larger clone is one base distant. These data are taken from a study of CD8+CD57+ T cells in acquired aplastic anemia (dated by TCRdb to about 2018). Notes on the research overall: CD8+CD57+ expansion was defined as a frequency above the mean frequency observed in healthy subjects.

Genomic DNA was used as template for profiling of TCR beta VDJ combinations and CDR3 sequences. TCR repertoire sequencing was run on an Illumina HiSeq 2000. The authors' pipeline ran thus. TRBV/TRBJ rearrangement plots, CDR3 size and DJ length profiles, and Simpson's diversity index were used to assess repertoires. The most abundant DNA sequence in the deep sequencing data was taken as the immunodominant clone. CDR3 amino acid sequences were screened for sharing across subjects and compared with published repertoires and the VDJdb database. The public reads were run again by TCRdb, first through fastp at Q25 and then through MiXCR, and only productive beta chains were kept. Rows with a matching CDR3 protein are joined into one entry that keeps the most common DNA and genes. These V and J calls are TCRdb output, not the study's own analysis. This sample comprises 15,000 to 20,000 distinct CDR3 sequences, over 35% of them detected only once. The ten largest clones add up to about 86% of the sample.

Patients chosen for sequencing had shown expansion of CD8+CD57+ cells by flow cytometry. CD8+CD57+ effector memory cells were additionally sequenced from a sixth of the 12 patients in whom enough cells were available. All patients had severe acquired aplastic anemia diagnosed by International Study of Aplastic Anemia and Agranulocytosis and Camitta criteria. No therapy had been received by the patients at the time of blood sampling. CD8+CD57+ cells were bead-enriched, yielding a mean of about 1.5 ug of DNA. In this study, sorted CD4+ and CD8+ T cells from the blood of healthy subjects and of severe aplastic anemia patients had their TCR repertoires deep-sequenced. Patients were enrolled under clinicaltrials.gov protocols 00001620, 01623167, 00001397, 00071045, 00081523 and 00961064 in the USA. Ficoll-Paque density gradient centrifugation was used to isolate peripheral blood mononuclear cells. The study at large found these results: Patients and healthy controls showed no significant difference in CD8+ Simpson's diversity (P=0.060). In patients, decreased diversity was observed in CD8+CD57+ cells compared with total CD4+ and CD8+ cell pools. About 29 CD8+ CDR3 sequences were found to be shared between patients and controls, but these sequences appeared to be highly expressed in patients and within the immunodominant clones of the patients.

The germline V gene gives CDR1 as SGHVS and CDR2 as FQNEAQ. Reading from cysteine to phenylalanine, the CDR3 counts 16 amino acids. Left in the record is the CDR3 DNA by itself, 48 bases read in frame from the first base. Germline trimming amounts to 1 base on V and 0 bases on J, with 6 as the count of junction bases outside the gene matches. Sequencing was done on a sample of CD8+CD57+ T cells sorted from PBMCs. Explained via the paper, the cell subset or site label denotes: bead-enriched CD8+CD57+ effector memory T cells from SAA patients. The sequence came from a human donor with aplastic anemia. The V gene is TRBV7-8 and the J gene is TRBJ2-7; 7 bases in the junction line up with TRBD1. The CDR3 is CASSLEGQPSSYEQYF. The DNA reads as follows: TGTGCCAGCAGCTTAGAGGGACAGCCGAGCTCCTACGAGCAGTACTTC.